This is a list of T cell receptor beta chains from one sample in a study of response to subunit inactivated influenza vaccine. A single record per CDR3 protein comes from TCRdb applying MiXCR to the RT-PCR reads. The repertoire has under 800,000 distinct CDR3 sequences, approximately 15% of them found once; the top ten carry 5.5% to 7%. Sequencing was performed on PBMCs from blood, taken 14 to 15 days before vaccination. The receptor source for this set is a man over 45 who received an inactivated influenza vaccine. Each CDR3 is given with its conserved first and last residue. Part of the rows lack a size; the others show once, few, many or a class for expanded clones.

CDR3 length,V gene,J gene,clone size,CDR3 protein
14,TRBV5-1,TRBJ2-7,NA,CASSSNRGSYEQYF
14,TRBV10-3,TRBJ1-3,few,CAIRPDNSGNTIYF
18,TRBV27,TRBJ2-3,few,CASSLQTYTGTSTDTQYF
18,TRBV3-1,TRBJ2-2,NA,CASSQPAFREGFTGELFF
15,TRBV7-9,TRBJ2-7,few,CASSSGASGTYEQYF
14,TRBV19,TRBJ1-5,many,CASSNPGDRQPQHF
14,TRBV19,TRBJ2-1,NA,CASMLLSGANEQFF
16,TRBV4-2,TRBJ2-1,NA,CASSQDLGHSYNEQFF
16,TRBV10-3,TRBJ2-1,many,CAISESTGRSYNEQFF
14,TRBV29-1,TRBJ2-5,few,CSVGTGLGGETQYF
15,TRBV7-2,TRBJ1-5,few,CASSLSAGSNQPQHF
16,TRBV7-2,TRBJ2-1,many,CASSLVELEAGNEQFF
15,TRBV9,TRBJ2-2,NA,CASSEGLAGTGELFF